This T cell receptor (beta chain) was recorded in a study of glioma-infiltrating T cells. Overall study findings and caveats: Tissue-blood divergence was below expectation in non-neoplastic patients, above in gliomas. Only very few CDR3 sequences appeared in both tissue and blood.

Points on this clonotype: Its antigen is as yet unknown. The limits of the CDR3 on the DNA are not certain, so only TCRdb's listed CDR3 is given.

Using RNA template, CDR3s of TCR alpha and beta were amplified with iRepertoire arm-PCR. Input was roughly 95-450 ng of tissue mRNA or PBMC total RNA. TCRdb called the multiplex PCR reads again in MiXCR, with one record for every CDR3 protein. This repertoire shows approximately 40,000 distinct CDR3 sequences, about a fifth found once; its top ten account for around 5.8%. The receptor was derived from a human donor with low-grade glioma or glioblastoma, undergoing nonglioma brain surgery, or in good health (not recorded which). Sequenced material: glioma tissue, nonneoplastic brain tissue, or PBMCs (not recorded which).

The CDR3 is CASTNQTSMYLCASSPSNTEAFF. V gene TRBV6-1 combines with J gene TRBJ1-1. From germline, CDR1 is MNHNS and CDR2 SASEGT. The length of the CDR3 is 23 amino acids, counting both ends.